This TCR beta chain was retrieved from a study of cytomegalovirus exposure and HLA in healthy donors. Overall study findings and caveats: The study listed 164 cytomegalovirus-associated TCR beta chains.

Looked up from germline, CDR1 is SGHRS and CDR2 is YFSETQ. Trimming pared 1 base from V and 0 bases from J, leaving 15 bases between. The CDR3 has 17 residues. As to this clone: What it binds is unknown.

Sequencing was performed with immunoSEQ multiplex PCR; in TCRdb, only in-frame clones are kept and a portion is missing. The data hold approximately 260,000 clones, with just over 85% observed a single time. The genes are TRBV5-1 and TRBJ2-3; a weak D match, TRBD1 (5 bases). The sample taken for sequencing was PBMCs. This receptor was taken from a woman between 18 and 30 years old in good health and CMV-seronegative. The CDR3 protein is CASSLSPDSASTDTQYF. The CDR3 bases are TGCGCCAGCAGCTTGTCCCCCGACAGTGCTAGCACAGATACGCAGTATTTT.